Each of the 2 T cell receptor beta chains below was sequenced from the same sample in a study of cytomegalovirus exposure and HLA in healthy donors. The PCR used 60 Vbeta and 13 Jbeta primers. Using immunoSEQ multiplex PCR, the repertoire was profiled, and TCRdb retains in-frame clones only, with some absent. There are hundreds of thousands of clones in the sample; roughly 88% occur only once, and under 0.85% lies in the top ten. The sample comprised PBMCs. These TCRs come from a boy between 2 and 10 years old in good health and CMV-seronegative.

About this clone: The sample holds other DNA sequences that translate to the same CDR3. This sequence joins TRBV15 and TRBJ2-1, with D perhaps matching TRBD2 (6 bases). Germline V gene data show CDR1 as LNHNV and CDR2 as YYDKDF (reference sequence). This CDR3 has 15 residues. Trimming cost V 3 bases and J 0 bases, with 9 bases left between them. The CDR3, as DNA: TGTGCCACCAGCAGTGACGGGAGCTCCTACAATGAGCAGTTCTTC. Translating gives CATSSDGSSYNEQFF.

There are a few counts of this clone. The chain recombines TRBV2 with TRBJ2-1; 8 bases are a match to TRBD2. The length of the CDR3 is 15 residues. The germline V gene has CDR1 SNHLY and CDR2 FYNNEI. V gave up 5 bases and J gave up 6 bases; unmatched junction bases: 9. CDR3 in amino acids: CASSPEIGGGNEQFF. In DNA form, the CDR3 reads TGTGCCAGCAGTCCTGAGATCGGGGGGGGCAATGAGCAGTTCTTC.